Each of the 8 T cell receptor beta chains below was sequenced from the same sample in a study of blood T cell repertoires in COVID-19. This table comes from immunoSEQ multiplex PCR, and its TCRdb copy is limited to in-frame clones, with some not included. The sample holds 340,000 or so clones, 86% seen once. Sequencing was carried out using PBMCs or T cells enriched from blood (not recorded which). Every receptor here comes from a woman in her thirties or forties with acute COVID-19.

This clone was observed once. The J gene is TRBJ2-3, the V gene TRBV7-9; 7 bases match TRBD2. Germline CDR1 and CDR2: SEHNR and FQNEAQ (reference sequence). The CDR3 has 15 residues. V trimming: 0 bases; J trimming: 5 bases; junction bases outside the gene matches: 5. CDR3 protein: CASSLAGAGVDTQYF. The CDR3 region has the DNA TGTGCCAGCAGCTTAGCGGGCGCGGGAGTAGATACGCAGTATTTT.

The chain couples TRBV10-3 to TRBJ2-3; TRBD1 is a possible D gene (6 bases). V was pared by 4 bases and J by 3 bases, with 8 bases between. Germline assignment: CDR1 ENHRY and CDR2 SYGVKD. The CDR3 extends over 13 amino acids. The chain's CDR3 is CAISGGQTDTQYF. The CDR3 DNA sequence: TGTGCCATCAGTGGGGGGCAGACAGATACGCAGTATTTT.

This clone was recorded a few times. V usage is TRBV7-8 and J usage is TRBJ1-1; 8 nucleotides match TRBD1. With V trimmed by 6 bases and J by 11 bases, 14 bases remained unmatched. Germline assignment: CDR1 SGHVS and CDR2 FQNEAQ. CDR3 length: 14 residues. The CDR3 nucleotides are TGTGCCAGCAGGCCAGGGGGCAGAAGGGTACGCGCTTTCTTT. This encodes CASRPGGRRVRAFF.

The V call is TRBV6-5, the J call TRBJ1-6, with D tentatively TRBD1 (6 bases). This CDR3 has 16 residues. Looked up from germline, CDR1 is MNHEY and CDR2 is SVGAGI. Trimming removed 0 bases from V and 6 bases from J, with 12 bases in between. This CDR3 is CASSYSTGSVNSPLHF. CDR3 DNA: TGTGCCAGCAGTTACTCGACAGGATCCGTTAATTCACCCCTCCACTTT.

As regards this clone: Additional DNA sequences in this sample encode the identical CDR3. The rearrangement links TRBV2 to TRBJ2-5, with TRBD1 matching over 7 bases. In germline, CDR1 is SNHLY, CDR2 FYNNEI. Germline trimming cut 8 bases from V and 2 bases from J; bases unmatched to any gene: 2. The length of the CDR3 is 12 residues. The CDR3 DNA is TGTGCCAGCGGGACAGTACAAGAGACCCAGTACTTC. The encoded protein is CASGTVQETQYF.

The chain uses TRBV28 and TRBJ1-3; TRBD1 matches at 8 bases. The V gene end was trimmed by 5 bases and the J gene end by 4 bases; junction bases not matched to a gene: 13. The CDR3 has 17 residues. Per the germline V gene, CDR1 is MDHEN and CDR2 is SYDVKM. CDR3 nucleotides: TGTGCCAGCAGTACAAATCTGGGCAGGGGGCCCGGAAACACCATATATTTT. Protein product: CASSTNLGRGPGNTIYF. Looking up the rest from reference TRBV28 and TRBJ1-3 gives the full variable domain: DVKVTQSSRYLVKRTGEKVFLECVQDMDHENMFWYRQDPGLGLRLIYFSYDVKMKEKGDIPEGYSVSREKKERFSLILESASTNQTSMYLCASSTNLGRGPGNTIYFGEGSWLTVV.

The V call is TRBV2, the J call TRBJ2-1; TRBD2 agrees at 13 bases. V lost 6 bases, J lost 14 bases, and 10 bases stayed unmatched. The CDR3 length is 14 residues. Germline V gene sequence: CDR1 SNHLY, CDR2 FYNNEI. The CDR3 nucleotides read TGTGCCAGCAGGGGGGGGACTAGCGGGATAATCGAGTTCTTC. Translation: CASRGGTSGIIEFF.

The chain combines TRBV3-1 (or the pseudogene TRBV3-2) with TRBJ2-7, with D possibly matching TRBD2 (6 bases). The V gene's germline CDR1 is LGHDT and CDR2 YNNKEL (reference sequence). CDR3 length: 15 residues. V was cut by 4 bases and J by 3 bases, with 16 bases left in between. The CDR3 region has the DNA TGTGCCAGCAGCCCGGGGGACCACGCTTACTACGAGCAGTACTTC. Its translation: CASSPGDHAYYEQYF.